The 30 T cell receptor beta chains in this list originate from one sample, sequenced in a study of blood T cell repertoires in COVID-19. Data came from immunoSEQ multiplex PCR; TCRdb stores just in-frame clones and leaves some out. The table lists 250,000 to 300,000 clones, 88% of them singletons. Source material: PBMCs or T cells enriched from blood (not recorded which). The source of these receptors is a woman in her twenties or thirties who had recovered from COVID-19.

The chain carries TRBV19 and TRBJ2-3; tentatively, D is TRBD1 (7 bases). The V end lost 7 bases, the J end lost 2 bases, and 16 bases lay between the germline ends. The germline gives CDR1 LNHDA, CDR2 SQIVND (reference sequence). The CDR3 consists of 15 residues. The CDR3 loop reads CASTGRTGDTDTQYF. CDR3 nucleotides: TGTGCCAGTACGGGGAGGACAGGAGACACAGATACGCAGTATTTT.

The chain links TRBV9 to TRBJ1-3, with a possible D match to TRBD1 (6 bases). The CDR3 has 14 residues. CDR1 is SGDLS and CDR2 is YYNGEE in the germline V gene. V gave up 7 bases and J gave up 4 bases, with 15 bases separating them. The CDR3 DNA reads TGTGCCAGCTCTTCCGGGACACTCGGAAACACCATATATTTT. Protein product: CASSSGTLGNTIYF. The full variable domain, rest sourced from reference TRBV9 and TRBJ1-3, is DSGVTQTPKHLITATGQRVTLRCSPRSGDLSVYWYQQSLDQGLQFLIQYYNGEERAKGNILERFSAQQFPDLHSELNLSSLELGDSALYFCASSSGTLGNTIYFGEGSWLTVV.

The J gene is TRBJ1-5, the V gene TRBV28, with TRBD1 identical over 9 bases. J gave up 3 bases and V 6 bases, and 9 bases lay outside the gene matches. The CDR3 is 16 amino acids. Germline loops: CDR1 MDHEN, CDR2 SYDVKM. Here the CDR3 reads CASRTTGGGPNQPQHF. CDR3 DNA sequence: TGTGCCAGCAGGACGACAGGGGGGGGCCCCAATCAGCCCCAGCATTTT.

In this sample, this clone turned up once. J is TRBJ2-3 and V is TRBV24-1; possibly TRBD1 for D (6 bases). This CDR3 is built from 15 residues. V gave up 2 bases and J gave up 0 bases, with 8 bases separating them. Germline-derived CDR1 and CDR2 are KGHDR and SFDVKD. The DNA for the CDR3 is TGTGCCACCAGTGATTGGCAGGGGAGCACAGATACGCAGTATTTT. It yields the protein CATSDWQGSTDTQYF.

The V gene is TRBV7-2, the J gene TRBJ1-5; weak D call: TRBD1 (6 bases). CDR3 size: 14 residues. The V gene lost 3 bases and the J gene lost 3 bases, with 9 bases spanning the gap. Germline V gene data show CDR1 as SGHTA and CDR2 as FQGNSA. Here the CDR3 reads CASSFGQPNQPQHF. The DNA for the CDR3 is TGTGCCAGCAGCTTCGGACAGCCCAATCAGCCCCAGCATTTT.

This clone was detected a few times. The chain joins TRBV4-1 to TRBJ1-5; 11 nucleotides align to TRBD1. Germline values: CDR1 MGHRA, CDR2 YSYEKL. The CDR3 length is 17 residues. V lost 6 bases to trimming and J lost 5 bases; unmatched junction nucleotides: 12. CDR3 region: CASRADPGTGGDQPQHF. CDR3 nucleotides: TGCGCCAGCAGGGCGGATCCCGGGACAGGGGGTGATCAGCCCCAGCATTTT.

This chain uses TRBV7-2 with TRBJ2-1, with TRBD1 matching over 9 bases. The V segment lost 5 bases and the J segment 4 bases; nucleotides outside the gene matches: 12. This CDR3 is 17 amino acids long. CDR1 is SGHTA, CDR2 FQGNSA, per germline. The CDR3 loop reads CASSNRGRFGLYNEQFF. The CDR3 DNA sequence: TGTGCCAGCAGCAACAGGGGGCGGTTCGGTCTTTACAATGAGCAGTTCTTC.

The chain is built from TRBV7-2 and TRBJ2-4, with no clear D. From germline, CDR1 is SGHTA and CDR2 FQGNSA. The CDR3 contains 12 residues. Trimming took 5 bases from V and 3 from J, leaving 5 bases between them. The CDR3 spells CASSLLKNIQYF. CDR3 nucleotide sequence: TGTGCCAGCAGCCTCCTCAAAAACATTCAGTACTTC.

This chain uses TRBV30 with TRBJ2-5; 9 bases align to TRBD2. CDR3 length equals 15 residues. In germline, CDR1 is GTSNPN, CDR2 SVGIG (reference sequence). Unmatched junction bases numbered 4, after V lost 0 bases and J lost 2 bases. The DNA for the CDR3 is TGTGCCTGGAGTGTGGGTACTAGCGGGCAAGAGACCCAGTACTTC. Translated, it gives CAWSVGTSGQETQYF.

The gene calls are TRBV4-1 and TRBJ2-7, with TRBD2 matching over 11 bases. The length of the CDR3 is 16 residues. The germline gives CDR1 MGHRA, CDR2 YSYEKL. With 1 base clipped from V and 6 bases from J, the junction kept 8 bases outside the gene matches. The CDR3, as DNA: TGCGCCAGCAGCCAAGGGGGGACTAGCGGCCTCTCCGAGCAGTACTTC. Its protein is CASSQGGTSGLSEQYF.

The V call is TRBV11-2, the J call TRBJ2-7; 7 positions match TRBD1. Germline-derived CDR1 and CDR2 are SGHAT and FQNNGV. Unmatched junction bases numbered 5, after V lost 3 bases and J lost 0 bases. The CDR3 is 15 amino acids. Here the CDR3 DNA reads TGTGCCAGCAGCTTCTCCGGGACAGTCTCCTACGAGCAGTACTTC. As protein: CASSFSGTVSYEQYF.

This clone has at least ten counts. The chain links TRBV5-5 to TRBJ2-7, with a tentative D call TRBD1 (7 bases). The CDR3 consists of 15 residues. Per the germline V gene, CDR1 is SGHKS and CDR2 is YYEKEE (reference sequence). Trimming shortened V by 5 bases and J by 3 bases, and 18 bases separated the two germline ends. Here the CDR3 DNA reads TGTGCCAGCAGTATTAACGCGGGACAGAACTACGAGCAGTACTTC. This codes for CASSINAGQNYEQYF.

CDR3 sequence reads: CASSRTGTGAYEQYF. In DNA, the CDR3 is TGTGCCAGCAGTCGGACCGGGACAGGGGCCTACGAGCAGTACTTC. The chain recombines TRBV11-2 with TRBJ2-7; 10 nucleotides match TRBD1. The ends lost 6 bases at V and 2 bases at J; junction bases unmatched: 7. This CDR3 region has 15 residues. Germline lookup yields CDR1 SGHAT and CDR2 FQNNGV.

The table lists this clone with a count of one. The rearrangement joins TRBV27 to TRBJ2-1; TRBD2 agrees at 12 bases. V lost 2 bases and J lost 7; bases outside the gene matches: 9. The CDR3 is 17 residues long. Germline V lookup: CDR1 MNHEY, CDR2 SMNVEV (reference sequence). This CDR3 is CASSLRLAGVGVNEQFF. CDR3 in DNA: TGTGCCAGCAGTTTAAGACTAGCGGGAGTAGGGGTAAATGAGCAGTTCTTC.

This clone was observed a single time. The chain couples TRBV5-1 to TRBJ2-2, with 12 nucleotides matching TRBD1. The CDR3 totals 16 residues. Looked up from germline, CDR1 is SGHRS and CDR2 is YFSETQ. With V trimmed by 4 bases and J by 3 bases, 4 bases remained unmatched. The CDR3 region has the DNA TGCGCCAGCAGCCGGGACAGGGGGCGCGACACCGGGGAGCTGTTTTTT. Translating gives CASSRDRGRDTGELFF.

The chain employs TRBV9 and TRBJ2-7, with a possible D match to TRBD2 (5 bases). V was cut by 0 bases and J by 0 bases, with 13 bases left in between. The V gene's germline CDR1 is SGDLS and CDR2 YYNGEE. There are 16 residues in the CDR3. The CDR3 protein is CASSVGLGSSSYEQYF. DNA of the CDR3: TGTGCCAGCAGCGTAGGTTTGGGGAGCTCCTCCTACGAGCAGTACTTC.

This chain connects TRBV6-5 to TRBJ1-3; 7 nucleotides agree with TRBD1. This CDR3 has 14 amino acids. V trimming: 7 bases; J trimming: 7 bases; junction bases outside the gene matches: 10. Germline-derived CDR1 and CDR2 are MNHEY and SVGAGI. The CDR3: CASNQGGMENTIYF. CDR3 nucleotide sequence: TGTGCCAGCAATCAGGGGGGAATGGAGAACACCATATATTTT.

V gene TRBV4-1 combines with J gene TRBJ1-1, with a possible D match to TRBD1 (5 bases). In germline, CDR1 is MGHRA, CDR2 YSYEKL. The CDR3 has 14 amino acids. Trimming shortened V by 4 bases and J by 5 bases, and 14 bases separated the two germline ends. The CDR3 protein is CASSPSWGMTEAFF. CDR3 DNA: TGCGCCAGCAGCCCGTCCTGGGGCATGACTGAAGCTTTCTTT.

V gene TRBV2 combines with J gene TRBJ1-3, with D tentatively TRBD1 (6 bases). Germline-derived CDR1 and CDR2 are SNHLY and FYNNEI. V shed 10 bases and J shed 1 base, with 8 bases lying between them. This CDR3 region has 12 residues. The CDR3 sequence: CAIQGSGNTIYF. CDR3 in DNA: TGTGCCATACAGGGTTCTGGAAACACCATATATTTT.

The chain links TRBV11-3 to TRBJ1-3, with 7 bases identical to TRBD1. The CDR3 has 16 residues. Germline CDR1 reads SGHNT; CDR2 reads YENEEA. J was trimmed by 0 bases and V by 3 bases; bases with no gene match: 5. Here the CDR3 reads CASSFGTETSGNTIYF. In DNA form, the CDR3 reads TGTGCCAGCAGCTTTGGGACAGAGACCTCTGGAAACACCATATATTTT. The full variable domain, completed using reference TRBV11-3 and TRBJ1-3, is EAGVVQSPRYKIIEKKQPVAFWCNPISGHNTLYWYLQNLGQGPELLIRYENEEAVDDSQLPKDRFSAERLKGVDSTLKIQPAELGDSAVYLCASSFGTETSGNTIYFGEGSWLTVV.

The chain joins TRBV28 to TRBJ1-1; 8 nucleotides agree with TRBD1. The germline V gene has CDR1 MDHEN and CDR2 SYDVKM. Germline trimming cut 5 bases from V and 3 bases from J; bases unmatched to any gene: 5. This CDR3 contains 14 residues. CDR3 amino acids: CASSMNRGDTEAFF. The DNA of the CDR3 is TGTGCCAGCAGTATGAACAGGGGGGACACTGAAGCTTTCTTT.

The J gene is TRBJ2-3, the V gene TRBV5-4; D may be TRBD2 (6 bases). This CDR3 is 15 amino acids long. V was pared by 4 bases and J by 0 bases, with 12 bases between. Germline V lookup: CDR1 SGHNT, CDR2 YYREEE (reference sequence). The CDR3 spells CASSLGAGSTDTQYF. The CDR3 region has the DNA TGTGCCAGCAGCCTAGGGGCGGGGAGCACAGATACGCAGTATTTT.

The gene calls are TRBV27 and TRBJ2-2; unclear D gene. The CDR3 extends over 15 amino acids. Trimming stripped 0 bases from V and 1 base from J, with 6 bases between. Germline CDR1 is MNHEY and CDR2 is SMNVEV (reference sequence). This chain's CDR3 is CASSLSSGNTGELFF. CDR3 sequence (DNA): TGTGCCAGCAGTTTATCCTCGGGGAACACCGGGGAGCTGTTTTTT.

This chain uses TRBV7-3 with TRBJ1-2; D gene unclear. CDR1 and CDR2 from the germline V gene are SGHTA and FQGTGA. CDR3 length: 14 amino acids. The V end was cut by 5 bases, the J end by 4 bases, with 14 bases between. This CDR3 is CASSQGGSSYGYTF. The CDR3 nucleotides are TGTGCCAGCAGCCAAGGTGGGAGTTCCTATGGCTACACCTTC.

The J gene is TRBJ1-1, the V gene TRBV5-4; D possibly corresponds to TRBD1 (6 bases). This CDR3 has 16 residues. Trimming cost V 0 bases and J 1 base, with 13 bases left between them. Germline CDR1 SGHNT, CDR2 YYREEE (reference sequence). DNA for the CDR3: TGTGCCAGCAGCTTGGGGGGGGGCCTTACGAACACTGAAGCTTTCTTT. Encoded protein: CASSLGGGLTNTEAFF.

J is TRBJ2-5 and V is TRBV28; D unclear. The ends were cut back, 2 bases at V and 1 base at J, with 11 bases in the middle. The germline V gene has CDR1 MDHEN and CDR2 SYDVKM. This CDR3 has 15 residues. The DNA for the CDR3 is TGTGCCAGCAGTTTAGTTGTTTCCCGCCAAGAGACCCAGTACTTC. Translating it yields CASSLVVSRQETQYF.

Here the CDR3 reads CASSLGTSPYGYTF. The CDR3 coding sequence is TGTGCCAGCAGCCTCGGGACATCGCCTTATGGCTACACCTTC. The J gene is TRBJ1-2, the V gene TRBV11-2; TRBD1 might be the D (6 bases). Germline loops: CDR1 SGHAT, CDR2 FQNNGV. The CDR3 spans 14 residues. Trimming left V 5 bases short and J 5 bases short, with 15 bases between.

The V and J genes are TRBV11-1 and TRBJ2-7, with a tentative D call TRBD1 (6 bases). The CDR3 runs to 15 residues. Trimming shortened V by 5 bases and J by 4 bases, and 18 bases separated the two germline ends. From germline, CDR1 is SGHAT and CDR2 FQDESV (reference sequence). The CDR3 DNA follows: TGTGCCAGCAGCCTATACAGGGACCCTTCGTACGAGCAGTACTTC. Encoded protein: CASSLYRDPSYEQYF.

The chain combines TRBV5-6 with TRBJ1-4; TRBD1 matches at 10 bases. The CDR3 spans 16 residues. V shed 4 bases and J 7 bases; nucleotides not matched to a gene: 10. CDR1 is SGHDT and CDR2 is YYEEEE in the germline V gene. CDR3 DNA sequence: TGTGCCAGCAGCCGGGAGGGACAGGGGATTGTTGAAAAACTGTTTTTT. Its protein product is CASSREGQGIVEKLFF.

In this sample, this clone turned up once. The chain uses TRBV7-9 and TRBJ1-5; D is ambiguous. With 1 base removed from V and 4 bases from J, the gap between germline ends came to 11 bases. CDR3 length: 15 residues. The V gene's germline CDR1 is SEHNR and CDR2 FQNEAQ (reference sequence). The CDR3 spells CASSLDAGNNQPQHF. The CDR3 coding sequence is TGTGCCAGCAGCTTAGACGCAGGAAATAATCAGCCCCAGCATTTT. Full variable domain (rest looked up from reference TRBV7-9 and TRBJ1-5): DTGVSQNPRHKITKRGQNVTFRCDPISEHNRLYWYRQTLGQGPEFLTYFQNEAQLEKSRLLSDRFSAERPKGSFSTLEIQRTEQGDSAMYLCASSLDAGNNQPQHFGDGTRLSIL.